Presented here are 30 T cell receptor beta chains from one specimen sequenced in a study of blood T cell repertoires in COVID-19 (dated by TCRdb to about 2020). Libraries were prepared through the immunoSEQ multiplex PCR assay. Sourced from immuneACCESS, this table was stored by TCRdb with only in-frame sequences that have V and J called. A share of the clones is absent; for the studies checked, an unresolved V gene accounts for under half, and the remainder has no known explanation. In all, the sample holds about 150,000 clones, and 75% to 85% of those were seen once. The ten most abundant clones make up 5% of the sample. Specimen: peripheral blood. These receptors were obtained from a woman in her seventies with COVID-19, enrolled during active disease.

DNA of the CDR3: TGCGCCAGCAGCCGGGACAGGGGACGAAATAATTCACCCCTCCACTTT. It codes for CASSRDRGRNNSPLHF. The gene calls are TRBV4-1 and TRBJ1-6, with 10 bases matching TRBD1. CDR3 size: 16 residues. V lost 4 bases to trimming and J lost 5 bases; unmatched junction nucleotides: 5. CDR1 MGHRA and CDR2 YSYEKL come from the germline V gene.

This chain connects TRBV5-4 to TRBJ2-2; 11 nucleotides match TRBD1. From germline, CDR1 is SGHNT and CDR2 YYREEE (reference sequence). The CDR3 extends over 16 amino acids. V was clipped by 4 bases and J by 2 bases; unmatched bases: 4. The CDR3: CASSPDRGRNTGELFF. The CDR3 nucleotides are TGTGCCAGCAGCCCGGACAGGGGGCGAAACACCGGGGAGCTGTTTTTT.

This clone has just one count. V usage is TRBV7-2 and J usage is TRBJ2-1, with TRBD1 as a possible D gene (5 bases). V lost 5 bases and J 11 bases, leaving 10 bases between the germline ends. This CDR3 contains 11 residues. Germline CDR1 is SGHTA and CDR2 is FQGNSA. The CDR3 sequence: CASSPRDQQFF. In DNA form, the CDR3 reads TGTGCCAGCAGCCCCAGGGATCAGCAGTTCTTC.

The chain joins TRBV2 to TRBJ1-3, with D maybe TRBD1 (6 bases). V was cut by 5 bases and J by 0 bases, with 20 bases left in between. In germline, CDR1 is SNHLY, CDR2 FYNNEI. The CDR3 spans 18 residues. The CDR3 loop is CASSRQASTLSSGNTIYF. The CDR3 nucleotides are TGTGCCAGCAGTCGACAGGCCTCTACCCTTAGCTCTGGAAACACCATATATTTT.

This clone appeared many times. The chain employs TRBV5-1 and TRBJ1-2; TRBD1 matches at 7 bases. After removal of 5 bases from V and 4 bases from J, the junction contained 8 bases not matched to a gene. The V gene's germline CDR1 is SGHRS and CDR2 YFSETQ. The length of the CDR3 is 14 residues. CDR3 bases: TGCGCCAGCAGGACAGGGACCGAGGGCTATGGCTACACCTTC. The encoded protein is CASRTGTEGYGYTF.

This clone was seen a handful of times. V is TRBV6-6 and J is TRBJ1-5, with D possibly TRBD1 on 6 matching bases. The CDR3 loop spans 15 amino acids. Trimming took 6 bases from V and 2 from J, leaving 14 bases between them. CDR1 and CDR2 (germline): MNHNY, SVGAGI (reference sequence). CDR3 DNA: TGTGCCAGCAGCCCCGAGGGGGTGGGCAATCAGCCCCAGCATTTT. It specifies CASSPEGVGNQPQHF.

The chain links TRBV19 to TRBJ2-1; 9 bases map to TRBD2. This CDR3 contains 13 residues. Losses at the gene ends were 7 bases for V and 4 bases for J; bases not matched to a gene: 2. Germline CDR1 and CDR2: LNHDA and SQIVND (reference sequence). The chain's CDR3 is CASNGLAYNEQFF. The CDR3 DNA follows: TGTGCCAGTAACGGACTAGCGTACAATGAGCAGTTCTTC.

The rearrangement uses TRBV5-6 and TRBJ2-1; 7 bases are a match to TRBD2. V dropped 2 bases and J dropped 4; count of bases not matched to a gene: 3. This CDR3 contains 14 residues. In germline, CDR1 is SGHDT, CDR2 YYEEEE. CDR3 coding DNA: TGTGCCAGCAGCTTTGGGAGGGTTTACAATGAGCAGTTCTTC. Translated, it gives CASSFGRVYNEQFF.

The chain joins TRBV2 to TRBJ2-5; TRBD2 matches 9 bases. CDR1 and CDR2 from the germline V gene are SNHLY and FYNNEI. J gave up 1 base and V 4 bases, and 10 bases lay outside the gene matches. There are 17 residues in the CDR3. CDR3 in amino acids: CASSVGPGRGGQETQYF. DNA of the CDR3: TGTGCCAGCAGTGTGGGCCCGGGGCGGGGGGGCCAAGAGACCCAGTACTTC.

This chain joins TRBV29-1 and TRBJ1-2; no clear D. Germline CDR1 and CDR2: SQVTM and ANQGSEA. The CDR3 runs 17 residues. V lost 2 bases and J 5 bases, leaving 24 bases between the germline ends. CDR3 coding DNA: TGCAGCGTTGAAATCCCTCAAGGAGACGAAAGCGGGTATGGCTACACCTTC. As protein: CSVEIPQGDESGYGYTF.

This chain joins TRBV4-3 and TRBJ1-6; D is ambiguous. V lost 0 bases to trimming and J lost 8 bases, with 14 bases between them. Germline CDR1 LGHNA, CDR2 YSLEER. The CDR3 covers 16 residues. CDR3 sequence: CASSQDHGAGYSPLHF. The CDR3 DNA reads TGCGCCAGCAGCCAAGATCATGGTGCGGGATATTCACCCCTCCACTTT.

The CDR3 protein is CASQKQLAVGAETQYF. The CDR3 DNA follows: TGTGCCAGCCAAAAGCAACTAGCGGTTGGAGCAGAGACCCAGTACTTC. This chain joins TRBV7-2 and TRBJ2-5; 8 bases map to TRBD2. Germline V CDR1 and CDR2: SGHTA, FQGNSA. The CDR3 runs to 16 residues. With 8 bases clipped from V and 4 bases from J, the junction kept 15 bases outside the gene matches.

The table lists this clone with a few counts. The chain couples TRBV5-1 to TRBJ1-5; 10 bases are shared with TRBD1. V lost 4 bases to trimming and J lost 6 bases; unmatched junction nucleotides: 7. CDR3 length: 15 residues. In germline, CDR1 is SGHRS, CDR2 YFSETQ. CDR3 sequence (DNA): TGCGCCAGCAGCCCCGGACAGGGGGACGGTCAGCCCCAGCATTTT. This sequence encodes CASSPGQGDGQPQHF.

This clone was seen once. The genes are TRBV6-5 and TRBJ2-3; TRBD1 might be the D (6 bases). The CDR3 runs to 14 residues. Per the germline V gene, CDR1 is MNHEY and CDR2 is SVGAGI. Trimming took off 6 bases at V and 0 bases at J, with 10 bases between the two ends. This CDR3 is CASSPGQSTDTQYF. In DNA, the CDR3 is TGTGCCAGCAGCCCAGGACAGAGCACAGATACGCAGTATTTT.

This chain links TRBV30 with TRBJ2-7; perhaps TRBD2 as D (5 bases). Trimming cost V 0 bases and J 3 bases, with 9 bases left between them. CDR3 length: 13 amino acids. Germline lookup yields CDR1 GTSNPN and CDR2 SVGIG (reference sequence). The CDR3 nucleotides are TGTGCCTGGAGTGTAAACGCGGGCTACGAGCAGTACTTC. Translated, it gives CAWSVNAGYEQYF.

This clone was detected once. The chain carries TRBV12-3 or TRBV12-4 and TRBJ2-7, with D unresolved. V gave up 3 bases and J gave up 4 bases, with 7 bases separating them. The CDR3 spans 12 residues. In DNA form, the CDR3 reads TGTGCCAGCAGTTTTGGAGAGTACGAGCAGTACTTC. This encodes CASSFGEYEQYF.

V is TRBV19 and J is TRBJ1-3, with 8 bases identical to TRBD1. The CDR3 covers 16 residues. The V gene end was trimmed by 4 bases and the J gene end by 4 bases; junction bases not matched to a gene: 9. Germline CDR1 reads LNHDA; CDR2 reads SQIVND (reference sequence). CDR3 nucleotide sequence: TGTGCCAGTAGTACACTACCGGGACAGGAGGGAAACACCATATATTTT. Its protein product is CASSTLPGQEGNTIYF.

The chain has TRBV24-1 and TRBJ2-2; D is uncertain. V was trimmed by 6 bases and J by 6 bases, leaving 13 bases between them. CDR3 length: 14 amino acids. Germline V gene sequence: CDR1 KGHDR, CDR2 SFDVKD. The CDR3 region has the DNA TGTGCCACCAGTTCCTTTTCCCCGGCCGGGGAGCTGTTTTTT. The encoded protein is CATSSFSPAGELFF.

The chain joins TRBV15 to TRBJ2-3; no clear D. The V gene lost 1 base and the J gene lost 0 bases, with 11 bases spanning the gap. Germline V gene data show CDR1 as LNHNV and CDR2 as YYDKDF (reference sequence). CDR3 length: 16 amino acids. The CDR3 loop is CATSRGIGASTDTQYF. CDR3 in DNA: TGTGCCACCAGCAGAGGTATCGGTGCTAGCACAGATACGCAGTATTTT.

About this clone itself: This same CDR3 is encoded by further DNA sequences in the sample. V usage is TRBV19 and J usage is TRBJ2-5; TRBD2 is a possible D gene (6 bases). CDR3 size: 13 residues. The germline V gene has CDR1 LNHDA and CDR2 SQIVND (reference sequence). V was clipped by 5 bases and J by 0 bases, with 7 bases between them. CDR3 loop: CASSRDYQETQYF. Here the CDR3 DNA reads TGTGCCAGTAGTCGGGACTACCAAGAGACCCAGTACTTC. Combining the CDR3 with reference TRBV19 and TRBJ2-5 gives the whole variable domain DGGITQSPKYLFRKEGQNVTLSCEQNLNHDAMYWYRQDPGQGLRLIYYSQIVNDFQKGDIAEGYSVSREKKESFPLTVTSAQKNPTAFYLCASSRDYQETQYFGPGTRLLVL.

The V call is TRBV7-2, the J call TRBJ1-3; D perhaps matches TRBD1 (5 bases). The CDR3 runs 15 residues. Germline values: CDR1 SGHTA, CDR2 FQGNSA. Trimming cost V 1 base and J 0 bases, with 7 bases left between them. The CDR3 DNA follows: TGTGCCAGCAGCTTAGTGACAGCCTCTGGAAACACCATATATTTT. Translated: CASSLVTASGNTIYF. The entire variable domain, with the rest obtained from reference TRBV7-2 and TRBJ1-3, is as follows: GAGVSQSPSNKVTEKGKDVELRCDPISGHTALYWYRQSLGQGLEFLIYFQGNSAPDKSGLPSDRFSAERTGGSVSTLTIQRTQQEDSAVYLCASSLVTASGNTIYFGEGSWLTVV.

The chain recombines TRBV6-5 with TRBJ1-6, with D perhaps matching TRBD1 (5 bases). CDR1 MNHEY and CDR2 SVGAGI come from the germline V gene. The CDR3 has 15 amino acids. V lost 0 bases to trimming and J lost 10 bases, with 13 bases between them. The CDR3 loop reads CASSYSQGLGSPLHF. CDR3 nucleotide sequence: TGTGCCAGCAGTTACTCGCAGGGCCTCGGGTCACCCCTCCACTTT.

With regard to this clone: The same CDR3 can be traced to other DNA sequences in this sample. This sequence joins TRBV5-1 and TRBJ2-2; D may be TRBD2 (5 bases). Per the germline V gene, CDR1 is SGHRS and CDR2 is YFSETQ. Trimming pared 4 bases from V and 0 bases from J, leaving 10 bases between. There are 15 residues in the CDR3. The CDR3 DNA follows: TGCGCCAGCAGCCCCGGGAACCCGAACACCGGGGAGCTGTTTTTT. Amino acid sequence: CASSPGNPNTGELFF.

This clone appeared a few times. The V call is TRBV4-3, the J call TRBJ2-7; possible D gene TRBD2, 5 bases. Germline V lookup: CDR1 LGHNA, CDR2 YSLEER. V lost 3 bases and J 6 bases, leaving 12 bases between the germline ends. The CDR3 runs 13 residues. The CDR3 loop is CASSQEWAGEQYF. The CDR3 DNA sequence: TGCGCCAGCAGCCAGGAATGGGCGGGCGAGCAGTACTTC.

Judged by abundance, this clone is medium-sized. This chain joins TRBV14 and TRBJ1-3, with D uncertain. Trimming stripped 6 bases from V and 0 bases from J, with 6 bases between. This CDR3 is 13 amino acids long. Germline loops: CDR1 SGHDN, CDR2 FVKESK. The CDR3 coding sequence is TGTGCCAGCAGTCGTAACTCTGGAAACACCATATATTTT. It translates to CASSRNSGNTIYF.

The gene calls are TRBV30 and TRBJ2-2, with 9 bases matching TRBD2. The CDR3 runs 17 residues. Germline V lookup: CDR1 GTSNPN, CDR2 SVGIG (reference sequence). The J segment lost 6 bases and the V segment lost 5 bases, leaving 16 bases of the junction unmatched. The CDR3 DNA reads TGTGCCTGGGTTGGTTTGCGGGGGGGCCAGTCGGCCGGGGAGCTGTTTTTT. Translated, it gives CAWVGLRGGQSAGELFF.

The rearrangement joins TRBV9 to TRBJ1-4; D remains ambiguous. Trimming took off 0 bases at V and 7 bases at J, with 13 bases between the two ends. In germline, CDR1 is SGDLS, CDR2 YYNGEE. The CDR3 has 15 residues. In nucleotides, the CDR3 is TGTGCCAGCAGCGTAGGGTTCGGAGGTTTTGAAAAACTGTTTTTT. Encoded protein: CASSVGFGGFEKLFF.

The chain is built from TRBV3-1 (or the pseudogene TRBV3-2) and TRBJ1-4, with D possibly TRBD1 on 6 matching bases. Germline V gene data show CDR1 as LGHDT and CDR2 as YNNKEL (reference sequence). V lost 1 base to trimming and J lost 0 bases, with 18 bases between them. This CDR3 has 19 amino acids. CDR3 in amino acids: CASSQALSTGHATNEKLFF. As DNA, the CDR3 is TGTGCCAGCAGCCAAGCCCTATCGACAGGACACGCAACTAATGAAAAACTGTTTTTT.

In DNA form, the CDR3 reads TGTGCCAGCAGCCCAGGGGGAGGAGTCACTGAAGCTTTCTTT. Protein: CASSPGGGVTEAFF. The chain employs TRBV5-6 and TRBJ1-1; TRBD1 matches 7 bases. The CDR3 extends over 14 amino acids. CDR1 and CDR2 (germline): SGHDT, YYEEEE. V dropped 4 bases and J dropped 4; count of bases not matched to a gene: 7.

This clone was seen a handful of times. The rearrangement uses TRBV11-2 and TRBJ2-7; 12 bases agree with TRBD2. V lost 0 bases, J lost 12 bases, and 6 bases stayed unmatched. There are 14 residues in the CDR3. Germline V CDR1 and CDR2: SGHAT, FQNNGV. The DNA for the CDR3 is TGTGCCAGCAGCTTAGAGGCTAGCGGGGGGGCAGGGTACTTC. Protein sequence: CASSLEASGGAGYF.